This entry describes one T cell receptor (beta chain). What it binds is unknown. Profiling relied on immunoSEQ multiplex PCR, and the TCRdb table lists in-frame clones only, not all of them. The sample consists of approximately 160,000 clones, 86% of them appearing once. The data originate from a study of cytomegalovirus exposure and HLA in healthy donors. Overall study results and limits: Overall, approximately 150 TCR beta chains were annotated as cytomegalovirus-associated. The classifier reportedly diagnosed cytomegalovirus status with high specificity and sensitivity.

The V gene's germline CDR1 is SGHNT and CDR2 YYREEE (reference sequence). Germline trimming cut 5 bases from V and 1 base from J; bases unmatched to any gene: 4. The CDR3 extends over 15 amino acids. The origin of this receptor is a woman under 30 in good health and CMV-seronegative. The V call is TRBV5-4, the J call TRBJ1-2; TRBD1 agrees at 11 bases. Sequencing input: PBMCs. CDR3 loop: CASSPDRGRNYGYTF. The CDR3 coding sequence is TGTGCCAGCAGTCCGGACAGGGGGCGTAACTATGGCTACACCTTC.